This record looks at one TCR beta chain sequence and its context. The target antigen is unknown. This sample is drawn from a study of CD8+ T cells in alopecia areata. CDR1 and CDR2 from the germline V gene are SGDLS and YYNGEE. The CDR3 is 14 residues long. V lost 3 bases to trimming and J lost 6 bases; unmatched junction nucleotides: 8. Reverse transcription of extracted RNA yielded cDNA, which provided the sequencing template. Repertoires were generated with immunoSEQ multiplex PCR, while TCRdb's copy carries only in-frame clones and drops some. The sample has tens of thousands of clones; roughly 51% are singletons. Whole-study results and caveats: Lesional scalp, especially alopecia totalis/universalis, showed higher clonality than normal scalp. Scalp sequencing also captures normal skin's resident alphabeta T cells.

The study team obtained lesional scalp punch biopsies and peripheral blood from alopecia areata patients. Sequencing was performed on NKG2D-high CD8+ T cells sorted from blood. V is TRBV9 and J is TRBJ2-7, with 8 bases identical to TRBD1. The receptor's source is a human donor with alopecia areata. The DNA for the CDR3 is TGTGCCAGCAGCGCGCTGGACAGGGTTGCCGAGCAGTACTTC. It yields the protein CASSALDRVAEQYF.